A selection of T cell receptor beta chains follows, all from one sample in a study of blood T cell repertoires in COVID-19. Profiled with immunoSEQ multiplex PCR; TCRdb holds only in-frame clones, not every one. This sample yields nearly 110,000 clones, of which over 70% are seen a single time; roughly 0.86% belongs to the top ten. Sequences were obtained from peripheral blood. The receptors stem from a human donor with acute or convalescent COVID-19. The donor label of this sample is uncertain. The CDR3 runs from the conserved cysteine through the conserved F or W. D genes are given only for firm matches. A clone size is listed for some rows: how often the clone was seen (once, few, many), or a class if it is expanded.

V	J	D	size	CDR3	DNA
TRBV6-5	TRBJ1-1	TRBD1	.	CASRPGQGAWAFF	TGTGCCAGCAGGCCGGGACAGGGGGCGTGGGCTTTCTTT
TRBV6-5	TRBJ2-1	.	.	CASSREGAGKAEQFF	TGTGCCAGCAGTCGGGAGGGGGCAGGGAAGGCTGAGCAGTTCTTC
TRBV9	TRBJ1-4	.	.	CASSVRTADNEKLFF	TGTGCCAGCAGCGTAAGGACAGCCGACAATGAAAAACTGTTTTTT
TRBV30	TRBJ2-2	TRBD2	.	CAWSRGLAGTGELFF	TGTGCCTGGAGCCGTGGGCTAGCGGGCACCGGGGAGCTGTTTTTT
TRBV12-3/TRBV12-4	TRBJ2-1	.	few	CASSLNYYNEQFF	TGTGCCAGCAGTTTAAACTATTACAATGAGCAGTTCTTC
TRBV29-1	TRBJ1-1	.	.	CSVGYLDRLRNTEAFF	TGCAGCGTTGGGTACCTGGACAGATTAAGGAACACTGAAGCTTTCTTT
TRBV6-5	TRBJ1-2	TRBD1	.	CASSPQQGNHYGYTF	TGTGCCAGCAGCCCCCAACAGGGGAATCACTATGGCTACACCTTC
TRBV6-4	TRBJ1-2	TRBD1	.	CASSGTGGAYGYTF	TGTGCCAGCAGTGGGACAGGGGGCGCCTATGGCTACACCTTC
TRBV5-1	TRBJ1-1	.	.	CASSLAGSENTEAFF	TGCGCCAGCAGCTTGGCCGGGTCCGAGAACACTGAAGCTTTCTTT
TRBV3-1/TRBV3-2	TRBJ1-1	.	.	CASSQVGRSPFEAFF	TGTGCCAGCAGCCAAGTGGGCAGGTCGCCTTTTGAAGCTTTCTTT
TRBV4-1	TRBJ2-7	TRBD2	once	CASSRRNSIAGGEKTYEQYF	TGCGCCAGCAGTCGTAGAAATTCAATAGCGGGGGGCGAAAAGACCTACGAGCAGTACTTC
TRBV29-1	TRBJ2-5	.	.	CSVGLGLQETQYF	TGCAGCGTTGGGCTGGGGCTCCAAGAGACCCAGTACTTC
TRBV12-5	TRBJ2-3	.	once	CASGPGEPPDTQYF	TGTGCTAGTGGTCCGGGGGAGCCCCCAGATACGCAGTATTTT
TRBV19	TRBJ2-2	TRBD1	many	CASSGTGVGTGELFF	TGTGCCAGTAGCGGGACAGGGGTTGGCACCGGGGAGCTGTTTTTT
TRBV7-8	TRBJ1-4	.	.	CASSPGGGRARDFEKLFF	TGTGCCAGCAGCCCTGGGGGTGGGCGCGCACGGGACTTTGAAAAACTGTTTTTT
TRBV28	TRBJ1-6	.	few	CASSLAWSKVVSYNSPLHF	TGTGCCAGCAGTTTGGCCTGGAGCAAGGTCGTCTCCTATAATTCACCCCTCCACTTT
TRBV6-1	TRBJ2-3	TRBD2	.	CASSETRAGVSYF	TGTGCCAGCAGTGAAACAAGGGCGGGGGTATCCTATTTT
TRBV18	TRBJ2-5	TRBD1	.	CASSGYRGAVAQYF	TGTGCCAGCTCCGGATACAGGGGGGCCGTGGCCCAGTACTTC
TRBV7-2	TRBJ2-7	TRBD1	once	CASSLGTAYEQYF	TGTGCCAGCAGCTTGGGGACAGCCTACGAGCAGTACTTC
TRBV12-5	TRBJ1-4	TRBD1	.	CASGRTGGEGNEKLFF	TGTGCTAGTGGTCGGACAGGGGGCGAGGGAAACGAAAAACTGTTTTTT
TRBV5-4	TRBJ2-1	TRBD1	.	CASSPGQGSSYNEQFF	TGTGCCAGCAGCCCCGGACAGGGGAGCTCCTACAATGAGCAGTTCTTC
TRBV11-2	TRBJ2-7	.	.	CASSLWGTGPSYEQYF	TGTGCCAGCAGCTTGTGGGGCACAGGCCCTTCCTACGAGCAGTACTTC
TRBV2	TRBJ1-2	TRBD1	.	CASSLSLGQGPTF	TGTGCCAGCAGTCTATCCTTAGGACAGGGCCCTACCTTC
TRBV5-1	TRBJ2-1	.	.	CASSLGIRNEQFF	TGCGCCAGCAGCTTGGGTATCAGGAATGAGCAGTTCTTC